One and the same sample provided the 24 T cell receptor beta chains below, sequenced in a study of cytomegalovirus exposure and HLA in healthy donors. 60 Vbeta and 13 Jbeta primers were used in PCR. Only in-frame clones appear in the TCRdb table, and some are missing; sequencing was by immunoSEQ multiplex PCR. The sample holds some 140,000 clones; about 68% are singletons and the top ten take over 1.5%. The source material was PBMCs. The receptors shown here come from a human donor in good health.

Concerning this clone: At one of its ends the junction is not consistent with the germline gene, which may arise from a read error. The V and J genes are TRBV7-9 and TRBJ2-7; 7 nucleotides match TRBD1. Germline V lookup: CDR1 SEHNR, CDR2 FQNEAQ (reference sequence). This CDR3 contains 16 residues. CDR3 sequence: CASSFYRDRATYEQYF. DNA for the CDR3: TGTGCCAGCAGCTTTTATAGAGACAGGGCTACCTACGAACAGTACTTC. The variable domain in full, with the rest retrieved from reference TRBV7-9 and TRBJ2-7, is DTGVSQNPRHKITKRGQNVTFRCDPISEHNRLYWYRQTLGQGPEFLTYFQNEAQLEKSRLLSDRFSAERPKGSFSTLEIQRTEQGDSAMYLCASSFYRDRATYEQYFGPGTRLTVT.

The chain uses TRBV6-5 and TRBJ2-1, with TRBD2 matching over 8 bases. The CDR3 totals 15 residues. Trimming removed 0 bases from V and 5 bases from J; junction bases left unmatched: 3. Germline V lookup: CDR1 MNHEY, CDR2 SVGAGI. CDR3 sequence reads: CASSYSPLADNEQFF. The CDR3 bases are TGTGCCAGCAGTTACTCACCACTAGCGGACAATGAGCAGTTCTTC.

The chain uses TRBV15 and TRBJ2-6, with D maybe TRBD1 (6 bases). With 0 bases removed from V and 0 bases from J, the gap between germline ends came to 12 bases. Germline assignment: CDR1 LNHNV and CDR2 YYDKDF (reference sequence). This CDR3 comprises 18 residues. The CDR3 loop is CATSRDRGMGSGANVLTF. The CDR3 DNA is TGTGCCACCAGCAGAGACAGGGGAATGGGCTCTGGGGCCAACGTCCTGACTTTC.

This clone appeared a few times. The chain has TRBV28 and TRBJ2-3; D perhaps matches TRBD2 (6 bases). The CDR3 consists of 16 residues. Trimming left V 5 bases short and J 1 base short, with 16 bases between. Germline V gene data show CDR1 as MDHEN and CDR2 as SYDVKM. The CDR3 bases are TGTGCCAGCAGTACGGCGGGGCAGACTGGCACAGATACGCAGTATTTT. Amino acid sequence: CASSTAGQTGTDTQYF.

The chain uses TRBV11-3 and TRBJ2-2; 10 nucleotides match TRBD2. CDR1 is SGHNT, CDR2 YENEEA, per germline. The CDR3 is made up of 17 amino acids. V lost 4 bases, J lost 5 bases, and 10 bases stayed unmatched. Here the CDR3 reads CASSSAASGSKTGELFF. The CDR3 coding sequence is TGTGCCAGCAGCTCAGCCGCTAGCGGGAGCAAAACCGGGGAGCTGTTTTTT.

The rearrangement links TRBV15 to TRBJ1-5, with TRBD1 identical over 9 bases. The CDR3 extends over 16 amino acids. Germline assignment: CDR1 LNHNV and CDR2 YYDKDF (reference sequence). V shed 2 bases and J 5 bases; nucleotides not matched to a gene: 7. The CDR3 DNA follows: TGTGCCACCAGCAGAACAGGGGGCGCTGAGTATCAGCCCCAGCATTTT. It specifies CATSRTGGAEYQPQHF.

This CDR3 is CASSPPIPSTDTQYF. In nucleotides, the CDR3 is TGTGCCAGCAGTCCCCCCATTCCCAGCACAGATACGCAGTATTTT. The chain uses TRBV28 and TRBJ2-3, with D hard to call. Trimming pared 5 bases from V and 0 bases from J, leaving 12 bases between. This CDR3 comprises 15 residues. Looked up from germline, CDR1 is MDHEN and CDR2 is SYDVKM.

The chain uses TRBV7-2 and TRBJ2-2; D gene unclear. Germline V lookup: CDR1 SGHTA, CDR2 FQGNSA. Between the trimmed V and J ends, which lost 5 bases and 2 bases, there was a span of 12 bases. The CDR3 consists of 15 residues. CDR3 nucleotide sequence: TGTGCCAGCAGCGCGACTTTCGGAAACACCGGGGAGCTGTTTTTT. Encoded protein: CASSATFGNTGELFF.

This sequence joins TRBV4-1 and TRBJ1-2; D may be TRBD1 (5 bases). The CDR3 has 17 amino acids. Deletions cut 0 bases from V and 8 bases from J, with 22 bases between. Germline V gene lookup returns CDR1 MGHRA and CDR2 YSYEKL. In DNA form, the CDR3 reads TGCGCCAGCAGCCAAGACGGCCGGGGGACGCCGGAGGAGGGCTACACCTTC. Encoded protein: CASSQDGRGTPEEGYTF.

The chain joins TRBV15 to TRBJ2-1; TRBD2 is a possible D gene (6 bases). The V gene lost 3 bases and the J gene lost 4 bases, with 13 bases spanning the gap. The CDR3 sequence is 15 residues long. Germline-derived CDR1 and CDR2 are LNHNV and YYDKDF (reference sequence). The CDR3 here is CATSSRGGSYNEQFF. CDR3 sequence (DNA): TGTGCCACCAGCAGTCGGGGAGGTTCATACAATGAGCAGTTCTTC.

The CDR3 loop is CSVGRSGDSYNEQFF. CDR3 DNA sequence: TGCAGCGTTGGGAGGTCGGGCGACTCCTACAATGAGCAGTTCTTC. The gene calls are TRBV29-1 and TRBJ2-1; D may be TRBD2 (5 bases). This CDR3 has 15 amino acids. CDR1 is SQVTM and CDR2 is ANQGSEA in the germline V gene. V lost 4 bases and J lost 0, with 13 bases in between.

This chain uses TRBV11-2 with TRBJ2-7; TRBD1 might be the D (6 bases). Germline V gene data show CDR1 as SGHAT and CDR2 as FQNNGV. This CDR3 contains 15 residues. Trimming left V 5 bases short and J 2 bases short, with 16 bases between. DNA of the CDR3: TGTGCCAGCAGCCCGGACAGTACTAGGCCCTACGAGCAGTACTTC. Translating it yields CASSPDSTRPYEQYF. Full variable domain (rest looked up from reference TRBV11-2 and TRBJ2-7): EAGVAQSPRYKIIEKRQSVAFWCNPISGHATLYWYQQILGQGPKLLIQFQNNGVVDDSQLPKDRFSAERLKGVDSTLKIQPAKLEDSAVYLCASSPDSTRPYEQYFGPGTRLTVT.

V usage is TRBV5-1 and J usage is TRBJ2-2; TRBD1 matches at 8 bases. Germline V gene sequence: CDR1 SGHRS, CDR2 YFSETQ. CDR3 length: 13 residues. The CDR3: CATQGEETGELFF. The CDR3 nucleotides read TGCGCAACACAGGGGGAGGAAACCGGGGAGCTGTTTTTT.

The rearrangement links TRBV9 to TRBJ2-5; no clear D gene. The CDR3 length is 15 residues. Trimming shortened V by 2 bases and J by 4 bases, and 15 bases separated the two germline ends. The germline CDR1 and CDR2 sequences are SGDLS and YYNGEE. CDR3 sequence: CASSVAPHSSETQYF. CDR3 bases: TGTGCCAGCAGCGTGGCCCCGCATAGCTCAGAGACCCAGTACTTC.

The rearrangement uses TRBV5-1 and TRBJ1-3; 7 bases agree with TRBD1. V lost 2 bases and J lost 2; bases outside the gene matches: 7. This CDR3 has 16 residues. CDR1 SGHRS and CDR2 YFSETQ come from the germline V gene. CDR3 sequence (DNA): TGCGCCAGCAGCTTAGACGCTACAGGGGCTGGAAACACCATATATTTT. Translating it yields CASSLDATGAGNTIYF.

This clone was seen more than once but under ten times. This chain connects TRBV5-4 to TRBJ2-2, with a possible D match to TRBD1 (6 bases). The V end was cut by 7 bases, the J end by 6 bases, with 16 bases between. CDR1 SGHNT and CDR2 YYREEE come from the germline V gene (reference sequence). The CDR3 consists of 14 residues. The DNA for the CDR3 is TGTGCCAGCGGATACAACAACAGGGCCGGGGAGCTGTTTTTT. Residues: CASGYNNRAGELFF.

This clone was observed a few times. The chain couples TRBV5-6 to TRBJ2-7; TRBD2 matches at 11 bases. Looked up from germline, CDR1 is SGHDT and CDR2 is YYEEEE. The CDR3 loop spans 14 amino acids. Trimming took 5 bases from V and 3 from J; bases not matched to a gene: 4. The CDR3 reads CASRTGLADYEQYF. The CDR3 nucleotides read TGTGCCAGCAGGACGGGACTAGCGGACTACGAGCAGTACTTC. The entire variable domain, with the rest obtained from reference TRBV5-6 and TRBJ2-7, is as follows: DAGVTQSPTHLIKTRGQQVTLRCSPKSGHDTVSWYQQALGQGPQFIFQYYEEEERQRGNFPDRFSGHQFPNYSSELNVNALLLGDSALYLCASRTGLADYEQYFGPGTRLTVT.

The chain links TRBV12-2 to TRBJ2-7; the table's D gene call, TRBD2, was not cross checked with the DNA. TRBV12-2 is a recognized pseudogene. The CDR3 is made up of 17 amino acids. CDR3 sequence: CASRLGSSGSVGYEQYF. CDR3 DNA: TGTGCAAGTCGCTTAGGGTCTAGCGGGAGTGTAGGTTACGAGCAGTACTTC.

V usage is TRBV10-3 and J usage is TRBJ2-7, with 10 bases lining up with TRBD1. CDR1 and CDR2 (germline): ENHRY, SYGVKD. Trimming removed 5 bases from V and 2 bases from J; junction bases left unmatched: 6. The CDR3 length is 15 residues. CDR3 in DNA: TGTGCCATCAGTCCCGGGACAGGGGTTGCCTACGAGCAGTACTTC. Residues: CAISPGTGVAYEQYF.

The chain employs TRBV2 and TRBJ1-2; no definite D call. Trimming shortened V by 8 bases and J by 4 bases, and 14 bases separated the two germline ends. Germline-derived CDR1 and CDR2 are SNHLY and FYNNEI. The CDR3 extends over 13 amino acids. This CDR3 is CASARTGVYGYTF. The CDR3 nucleotides are TGTGCCAGCGCTCGAACGGGTGTCTATGGCTACACCTTC.

This chain links TRBV7-6 with TRBJ2-1, with 9 bases that match TRBD2. V dropped 5 bases and J dropped 6; count of bases not matched to a gene: 8. Germline V gene sequence: CDR1 SGHVS, CDR2 FNYEAQ. The CDR3 runs 15 residues. The CDR3 region has the DNA TGTGCCAGCAGCCCCGGGACTAGCCACGTCAATGAGCAGTTCTTC. This codes for CASSPGTSHVNEQFF.

The V call is TRBV5-1, the J call TRBJ2-4, with D possibly being TRBD1 (6 bases). This CDR3 spans 14 amino acids. V lost 3 bases and J 8 bases, leaving 15 bases between the germline ends. From germline, CDR1 is SGHRS and CDR2 YFSETQ. The CDR3 reads CASSSGTPGDIQYF. For the CDR3, the DNA is TGCGCCAGCAGCTCAGGGACACCTGGGGACATTCAGTACTTC.

This clone has more than one count but fewer than ten. The same CDR3 arises from other DNA sequences in this sample as well. The genes are TRBV7-2 and TRBJ2-5, with unresolved D. Trimming took 0 bases from V and 5 from J, leaving 4 bases between them. Germline V gives CDR1 SGHTA, CDR2 FQGNSA. The CDR3 has 12 amino acids. CDR3 sequence: CASSLARETQYF. The CDR3 DNA is TGTGCCAGCAGCTTAGCGCGGGAGACCCAGTACTTC.

This clone was found a few times. This rearrangement joins TRBV6-5 to TRBJ2-1, with TRBD1 as a possible D gene (6 bases). Germline loops: CDR1 MNHEY, CDR2 SVGAGI. V lost 6 bases and J lost 10, with 16 bases in between. CDR3 length: 13 amino acids. CDR3 sequence: CASSLTRQGEQFF. The CDR3 DNA reads as TGTGCCAGCAGCTTGACCCGTCAGGGGGAGCAGTTCTTC.